The clone carrying this T cell receptor beta chain was counted between two and nine times. Its antigen is undetermined. This CDR3 is built from 15 residues. Germline V gives CDR1 SGHTA, CDR2 FQGNSA. Trimming left V 5 bases short and J 0 bases short, with 12 bases between. This sample was taken from a study of T cell repertoires in cytomegalovirus infection. Background on the study: It was the public TCR beta signatures that indicated both CMV infection and matching HLA type.

TCRdb used MiXCR to reprocess the reads, holding one entry per CDR3 protein. This sample carries 680,000 or so distinct CDR3 sequences, about 40% of them seen once, and the ten largest clones take under 3.5%. The study, taken as a whole, reports: Ex vivo, HLA-C-restricted CMV-specific TCR beta clonotypes prevailed over the rest of the response. Cumulative frequency of public TCR beta families picked out carriers of CMV plus the relevant HLA.

The sequenced material came from PBMCs. The clonotype comes from a human donor in good health (CMV status not recorded). Some clones in this sample may be carry-over from other donors' samples. This sequence joins TRBV7-2 and TRBJ2-3, with D unclear. CDR3 residues: CASSPGRQSTDTQYF. CDR3 bases: TGTGCCAGCAGCCCGGGCCGGCAAAGCACAGATACGCAGTATTTT.